This T cell receptor (beta chain) was documented in a study of cytomegalovirus exposure and HLA in healthy donors. Notes on the study in general: A later analysis found most CMV-associated TCR beta chains apparently HLA-restricted. The authors confirmed in vitro that a few CMV-associated chains were specific for CMV antigens. Cytomegalovirus association was listed for 164 TCR beta chains. Reports credit the classifier with highly specific, highly sensitive diagnosis of cytomegalovirus status.

CDR1 and CDR2 (germline): SGHTA, FQGNSA. This CDR3 region has 15 residues. V lost 5 bases to trimming and J lost 0 bases; unmatched junction nucleotides: 5. In regard to this clone: Its antigen is not known.

The primer mix had 60 Vbeta and 13 Jbeta primers. The assay was immunoSEQ multiplex PCR, and TCRdb's table has in-frame clones only and misses some. Here the sample spans 80,000 to 130,000 clones, about 79% being singletons. The chain couples TRBV7-2 to TRBJ2-7, with 9 bases aligning to TRBD1. This receptor was obtained from a female donor in good health and CMV-seropositive. Sequenced sample: PBMCs. The CDR3 nucleotides are TGTGCCAGCAGCCTGACAGGGGGGCCCTCCTACGAGCAGTACTTC. Translating it yields CASSLTGGPSYEQYF.